The 29 T cell receptor beta chains listed next were all sequenced from one sample in a study of control samples from healthy donors and cancer patients. The assay was immunoSEQ multiplex PCR, and TCRdb's table has in-frame clones only and misses some. Of some 110,000 clones in the sample, around nine tenths were seen once. Sequencing was carried out using blood. These receptors were collected from a woman in her seventies in good health.

The chain links TRBV2 to TRBJ2-7; maybe TRBD1 (6 bases). The CDR3 covers 12 residues. V was pared by 8 bases and J by 7 bases, with 15 bases between. Germline V CDR1 and CDR2: SNHLY, FYNNEI. CDR3 nucleotide sequence: TGTGCCAGCGAATCAGGGGTGCGGGAGCAGTACTTC. Its protein is CASESGVREQYF. Full variable domain (rest looked up from reference TRBV2 and TRBJ2-7): EPEVTQTPSHQVTQMGQEVILRCVPISNHLYFYWYRQILGQKVEFLVSFYNNEISEKSEIFDDQFSVERPDGSNFTLKIRSTKLEDSAMYFCASESGVREQYFGPGTRLTVT.

Comments on this clone: The identical CDR3 is also encoded by other nucleotide sequences in the sample. The chain has TRBV12-3 or TRBV12-4 and TRBJ2-1; D call uncertain. This CDR3 contains 12 residues. V gave up 7 bases and J gave up 6 bases, with 10 bases separating them. The CDR3 region is CASTHYPNEQFF. For the CDR3, the DNA is TGTGCCAGCACCCATTATCCCAATGAGCAGTTCTTC.

The genes are TRBV6-5 and TRBJ1-2; 7 bases fit TRBD1. The CDR3 loop spans 12 amino acids. The germline CDR1 and CDR2 sequences are MNHEY and SVGAGI. Trimming at V came to 6 bases and at J to 4 bases, leaving 2 bases not matched to a gene. In DNA form, the CDR3 reads TGTGCCAGCAGCAGACAGGGCTATGGCTACACCTTC. Translation: CASSRQGYGYTF.

This sequence joins TRBV11-3 and TRBJ2-5, with D tentatively TRBD1 (5 bases). CDR1 is SGHNT, CDR2 YENEEA, per germline. The CDR3 covers 13 residues. The V end lost 11 bases, the J end lost 2 bases, and 15 bases lay between the germline ends. The CDR3 coding sequence is TGTGCCGGCAAGGACCAGGGACAAGAGACCCAGTACTTC. Translating it yields CAGKDQGQETQYF. Variable domain in full (rest from reference TRBV11-3 and TRBJ2-5): EAGVVQSPRYKIIEKKQPVAFWCNPISGHNTLYWYLQNLGQGPELLIRYENEEAVDDSQLPKDRFSAERLKGVDSTLKIQPAELGDSAVYLCAGKDQGQETQYFGPGTRLLVL.

Turning to this clone: At one end, the junction sequence differs from germline, possibly due to a read error. The chain links TRBV5-1 to TRBJ2-3; no definite D call. This CDR3 contains 13 residues. In germline, CDR1 is SGHRS, CDR2 YFSETQ. As DNA, the CDR3 is TGCGCCAACAGCTTGGTAGGAACAGATACGCAGTATTTT. Protein: CANSLVGTDTQYF.

J is TRBJ2-5 and V is TRBV11-2; 7 bases match TRBD2. The V and J ends lost 0 bases and 5 bases, in that order; junction bases with no gene match: 9. Germline CDR1 reads SGHAT; CDR2 reads FQNNGV. This CDR3 has 16 amino acids. In DNA form, the CDR3 reads TGTGCCAGCAGCTTAGATCGGTTGGGAGGGGTGGAGACCCAGTACTTC. Translating gives CASSLDRLGGVETQYF.

A single count supports this clone. The chain joins TRBV7-2 to TRBJ1-2, with D possibly being TRBD1 (6 bases). Trimming stripped 0 bases from V and 6 bases from J, with 11 bases between. The CDR3 length is 14 residues. The V gene's germline CDR1 is SGHTA and CDR2 FQGNSA. The CDR3 protein is CASSLAHTGNGYTF. In DNA form, the CDR3 reads TGTGCCAGCAGCTTAGCACACACAGGGAATGGCTACACCTTC.

The chain uses TRBV27 and TRBJ1-1, with TRBD1 as a possible D gene (6 bases). The CDR3 contains 17 residues. Germline V gene lookup returns CDR1 MNHEY and CDR2 SMNVEV (reference sequence). V was shortened by 3 bases and J by 1 base, with 18 bases between the two germline ends. For the CDR3, the DNA is TGTGCCAGCAGTTTCCTTTATATCGACAGGAAGAACACTGAAGCTTTCTTT. Translated, it gives CASSFLYIDRKNTEAFF.

The J gene is TRBJ2-4, the V gene TRBV19, with D maybe TRBD2 (6 bases). Trimming shortened V by 4 bases and J by 0 bases, and 16 bases separated the two germline ends. The length of the CDR3 is 17 residues. In germline, CDR1 is LNHDA, CDR2 SQIVND (reference sequence). For the CDR3, the DNA is TGTGCCAGTAGTACCGCCTACGGGGGTCCAGCCAAAAACATTCAGTACTTC. Translation gives CASSTAYGGPAKNIQYF.

The chain uses TRBV7-8 and TRBJ1-5; D is ambiguous. The CDR3 extends over 15 amino acids. Deletions cut 3 bases from V and 0 bases from J, with 9 bases between. Germline V gene sequence: CDR1 SGHVS, CDR2 FQNEAQ. The CDR3 nucleotides read TGTGCCAGCAGCTTTTCGACGGATAGCAATCAGCCCCAGCATTTT. Amino acid sequence: CASSFSTDSNQPQHF.

The CDR3 sequence is CASSFGHGETYEQYF. In DNA, the CDR3 is TGTGCCAGCAGCTTTGGTCACGGAGAGACCTACGAGCAGTACTTC. The chain carries TRBV11-3 and TRBJ2-7; D is unresolved. CDR1 and CDR2 (germline): SGHNT, YENEEA. The CDR3 extends over 15 amino acids. V was shortened by 3 bases and J by 2 bases, with 14 bases between the two germline ends. Full variable domain (outside the CDR3, taken from reference TRBV11-3 and TRBJ2-7): EAGVVQSPRYKIIEKKQPVAFWCNPISGHNTLYWYLQNLGQGPELLIRYENEEAVDDSQLPKDRFSAERLKGVDSTLKIQPAELGDSAVYLCASSFGHGETYEQYFGPGTRLTVT.

The J gene is TRBJ1-5, the V gene TRBV5-5; perhaps TRBD1 as D (6 bases). Per the germline V gene, CDR1 is SGHKS and CDR2 is YYEKEE (reference sequence). Between the trimmed V and J ends, which lost 0 bases and 0 bases, there was a span of 16 bases. The CDR3 loop spans 18 amino acids. DNA for the CDR3: TGTGCCAGCAGCTTGGGATTCGGCGGGGGCTATAGCAATCAGCCCCAGCATTTT. It specifies CASSLGFGGGYSNQPQHF.

This chain's CDR3 is CASSQEFSSYEQYF. The CDR3 bases are TGCGCCAGCAGCCAAGAATTTAGCTCCTACGAGCAGTACTTC. The rearrangement links TRBV4-3 to TRBJ2-7; D not resolved. The CDR3 runs to 14 residues. Between the trimmed V and J ends, which lost 0 bases and 0 bases, there was a span of 6 bases. From germline, CDR1 is LGHNA and CDR2 YSLEER.

The chain recombines TRBV6-5 with TRBJ1-3; D call uncertain. The CDR3 runs to 12 residues. CDR1 and CDR2 from the germline V gene are MNHEY and SVGAGI. V was clipped by 8 bases and J by 10 bases, with 15 bases between them. The CDR3 DNA follows: TGTGCCAGCGCTACCGGGAGAGGGACCATATATTTT. Protein: CASATGRGTIYF.

The genes are TRBV7-9 and TRBJ1-5; D might be TRBD1 (5 bases). Trimming stripped 4 bases from V and 7 bases from J, with 8 bases between. Germline V CDR1 and CDR2: SEHNR, FQNEAQ (reference sequence). This CDR3 has 12 residues. The CDR3 region is CASSWGEQPQHF. CDR3 nucleotide sequence: TGTGCCAGCAGCTGGGGGGAACAGCCCCAGCATTTT.

This clone appeared a single time. This rearrangement joins TRBV27 to TRBJ1-1; the D gene is possibly TRBD1 (5 bases). Looked up from germline, CDR1 is MNHEY and CDR2 is SMNVEV (reference sequence). V lost 7 bases to trimming and J lost 8 bases, with 23 bases between them. The CDR3 runs to 15 residues. The chain's CDR3 is CASNPRSGGGREAFF. CDR3 DNA: TGTGCCAGCAATCCCCGGTCTGGGGGAGGACGGGAAGCTTTCTTT.

This chain connects TRBV19 to TRBJ2-1; TRBD1 matches at 7 bases. Germline V gene lookup returns CDR1 LNHDA and CDR2 SQIVND (reference sequence). This CDR3 is built from 13 residues. V shed 4 bases, J shed 6 bases, and the junction held 3 bases outside the gene matches. The CDR3 sequence: CASSTGQLNEQFF. The CDR3 DNA is TGTGCCAGTAGTACGGGACAGCTCAATGAGCAGTTCTTC.

This chain links TRBV7-2 with TRBJ2-5; no clear D. Trimming cost V 5 bases and J 5 bases, with 15 bases left between them. CDR3 size: 14 residues. Germline values: CDR1 SGHTA, CDR2 FQGNSA. CDR3 DNA: TGTGCCAGCAGCCAAATCGGGCAGTTGGAGACCCAGTACTTC. Its protein product is CASSQIGQLETQYF.

The J gene is TRBJ2-7, the V gene TRBV7-2, with 8 bases fitting TRBD1. Trimming cost V 5 bases and J 6 bases; bases outside gene matches: 6. The germline V gene encodes CDR1 SGHTA and CDR2 FQGNSA. The CDR3 runs 13 residues. The CDR3, as DNA: TGTGCCAGCAGCCCAGGACAGGGTGGCGAGCAGTACTTC. It codes for CASSPGQGGEQYF.

The CDR3, as DNA: TGTGCCAGCAGTTACCAGGGGTCCCGCACAGATACGCAGTATTTT. Protein sequence: CASSYQGSRTDTQYF. The chain links TRBV6-5 to TRBJ2-3, with D tentatively TRBD1 (6 bases). Germline lookup yields CDR1 MNHEY and CDR2 SVGAGI. This CDR3 has 15 amino acids. Trimming took off 2 bases at V and 1 base at J, with 10 bases between the two ends.

Details on this clone: Other DNA sequences in the sample encode the same CDR3. This rearrangement joins TRBV29-1 to TRBJ1-3; D gene uncertain. The CDR3 has 11 amino acids. V was cut by 4 bases and J by 4 bases, with 5 bases left in between. Germline V CDR1 and CDR2: SQVTM, ANQGSEA. Written as DNA, the CDR3 is TGCAGCGTTGCACAGGGAAACACCATATATTTT. Its protein product is CSVAQGNTIYF.

The chain recombines TRBV5-1 with TRBJ2-1; D assignment may be TRBD1 or TRBD2 (5 bases each). V lost 7 bases to trimming and J lost 9 bases, with 8 bases between them. The length of the CDR3 is 10 residues. Germline assignment: CDR1 SGHRS and CDR2 YFSETQ. DNA of the CDR3: TGCGCCAGCGGGGGAATTGAGCAGTTCTTC. It translates to CASGGIEQFF.

The chain joins TRBV9 to TRBJ2-5; D might be TRBD1 or TRBD2, each matching 5 bases. Trimming took 3 bases from V and 5 from J, leaving 14 bases between them. Germline CDR1 is SGDLS and CDR2 is YYNGEE. The CDR3 length is 14 residues. The CDR3 spells CASSAGDWGETQYF. CDR3 in DNA: TGTGCCAGCAGCGCCGGAGACTGGGGGGAGACCCAGTACTTC.

The chain carries TRBV15 and TRBJ1-1; D unresolved. Deletions cut 1 base from V and 5 bases from J, with 5 bases between. This CDR3 has 12 residues. From germline, CDR1 is LNHNV and CDR2 YYDKDF (reference sequence). The CDR3 region has the DNA TGTGCCACCAGCAGAGCTGGGACTGAAGCTTTCTTT. Amino acids: CATSRAGTEAFF.

The rearrangement joins TRBV5-5 to TRBJ2-7; weak D call: TRBD1 (5 bases). Per germline, CDR1 SGHKS and CDR2 YYEKEE (reference sequence). Trimming removed 1 base from V and 4 bases from J, with 12 bases in between. CDR3 length equals 14 residues. CDR3 residues: CASSLWQGSYEQYF. The DNA for the CDR3 is TGTGCCAGCAGCTTGTGGCAGGGATCTTACGAGCAGTACTTC.

V is TRBV10-3 and J is TRBJ2-3; 11 bases align to TRBD2. The CDR3 spans 16 residues. Germline CDR1 is ENHRY and CDR2 is SYGVKD. Germline trimming cut 2 bases from V and 3 bases from J; bases unmatched to any gene: 4. In DNA, the CDR3 is TGTGCCATCAGTGAGACCACTAGCGGGGGAACAGATACGCAGTATTTT. It specifies CAISETTSGGTDTQYF.

The chain employs TRBV27 and TRBJ1-5; unclear D gene. The CDR3 length is 15 residues. CDR1 and CDR2 from the germline V gene are MNHEY and SMNVEV (reference sequence). V lost 3 bases to trimming and J lost 3 bases, with 12 bases between them. CDR3 DNA: TGTGCCAGCAGTTTGAGGCCGGTCAACAATCAGCCCCAGCATTTT. It translates to CASSLRPVNNQPQHF.

The rearrangement uses TRBV10-3 and TRBJ1-2, with D possibly TRBD1 on 5 matching bases. The CDR3 has 15 residues. Trimming shortened V by 6 bases and J by 2 bases, and 16 bases separated the two germline ends. Looked up from germline, CDR1 is ENHRY and CDR2 is SYGVKD. CDR3 DNA sequence: TGTGCCATCAGGGGATTAGAGGACAAGAACTATGGCTACACCTTC. Amino acids: CAIRGLEDKNYGYTF.

This clone was seen just once. The chain carries TRBV24-1 and TRBJ2-3; D uncertain. In germline, CDR1 is KGHDR, CDR2 SFDVKD. The CDR3 consists of 16 residues. The V gene lost 3 bases and the J gene lost 5 bases, with 17 bases spanning the gap. The CDR3 nucleotides are TGTGCCACCAGTGATCCCTCAATCCCGCCGAGAGATACGCAGTATTTT. Amino acid sequence: CATSDPSIPPRDTQYF.